The next 18 T cell receptor beta chains were all read from a single sample in a study of cytomegalovirus exposure and HLA in healthy donors. With 60 Vbeta and 13 Jbeta primers, the PCR was carried out. Repertoires were generated with immunoSEQ multiplex PCR, while TCRdb's copy carries only in-frame clones and drops some. The sample lists about 80,000 clones; 62% were seen once. The source material was PBMCs. Receptor source: a male donor in good health and CMV-seropositive.

V gene TRBV5-8 combines with J gene TRBJ1-6, with D possibly TRBD1 on 5 matching bases. Germline loops: CDR1 SGHTS, CDR2 YDEGEE. Trimming pared 6 bases from V and 10 bases from J, leaving 17 bases between. CDR3 length: 14 residues. CDR3 loop: CASIPGRGFSPLHF. CDR3 nucleotide sequence: TGTGCCAGCATCCCAGGACGGGGGTTCTCACCCCTCCACTTT. The complete variable domain, with remaining parts taken from reference TRBV5-8 and TRBJ1-6, reads EAGVTQSPTHLIKTRGQQATLRCSPISGHTSVYWYQQALGLGLQFLLWYDEGEERNRGNFPPRFSGRQFPNYSSELNVNALELEDSALYLCASIPGRGFSPLHFGNGTRLTVT.

The table lists this clone with a count of one. Sequence at one end of the junction differs from germline and may be a read error. The genes are TRBV30 and TRBJ2-1, with D possibly being TRBD1 (6 bases). This CDR3 has 14 residues. The germline gives CDR1 GTSNPN, CDR2 SVGIG (reference sequence). The chain's CDR3 is CAWSTGTTIYERFF. CDR3 bases: TGTGCCTGGAGTACCGGGACAACCATCTATGAGCGGTTCTTC.

This chain links TRBV14 with TRBJ2-1; tentative D call: TRBD2 (7 bases). V was clipped by 1 base and J by 8 bases, with 15 bases between them. The CDR3 has 15 amino acids. Germline CDR1 reads SGHDN; CDR2 reads FVKESK. CDR3 sequence: CASSQGEGGPDEQFF. The CDR3 region has the DNA TGTGCCAGCAGCCAAGGGGAGGGGGGGCCAGATGAGCAGTTCTTC. Supplemented by reference TRBV14 and TRBJ2-1, the full variable domain reads EAGVTQFPSHSVIEKGQTVTLRCDPISGHDNLYWYRRVMGKEIKFLLHFVKESKQDESGMPNNRFLAERTGGTYSTLKVQPAELEDSGVYFCASSQGEGGPDEQFFGPGTRLTVL.

The rearrangement joins TRBV27 to TRBJ2-7, with 10 positions matching TRBD2. The ends lost 5 bases at V and 3 bases at J; junction bases unmatched: 10. This CDR3 spans 16 amino acids. CDR1 MNHEY and CDR2 SMNVEV come from the germline V gene (reference sequence). Written as DNA, the CDR3 is TGTGCCAGCAGTACCCGGGCTAGCGGGAGACTCTACGAGCAGTACTTC. Its protein is CASSTRASGRLYEQYF.

The CDR3 spells CASSVIGLGTGELFF. In nucleotides, the CDR3 is TGTGCCAGCAGCGTCATAGGACTTGGCACCGGGGAGCTGTTTTTT. This chain uses TRBV7-7 with TRBJ2-2, with D perhaps TRBD2 (5 bases). This CDR3 comprises 15 residues. V lost 5 bases and J lost 4, with 14 bases in between. Per the germline V gene, CDR1 is SSHAT and CDR2 is FNYEAQ (reference sequence).

This sequence joins TRBV28 and TRBJ1-2; D may be TRBD1 (5 bases). The CDR3 spans 14 residues. Per germline, CDR1 MDHEN and CDR2 SYDVKM. V lost 4 bases to trimming and J lost 8 bases, with 17 bases between them. The DNA of the CDR3 is TGTGCCAGCAGTTCAGGGACTCCTCCTGCAGGCTACACCTTC. This encodes CASSSGTPPAGYTF.

The rearrangement uses TRBV15 and TRBJ2-7; TRBD2 matches 10 bases. The ends lost 0 bases at V and 6 bases at J; junction bases unmatched: 5. CDR3 length equals 15 residues. The germline V gene has CDR1 LNHNV and CDR2 YYDKDF (reference sequence). CDR3 amino acids: CATSRDPLAGSEQYF. CDR3 nucleotides: TGTGCCACCAGCAGAGATCCACTAGCGGGGAGCGAGCAGTACTTC. Filled out from reference TRBV15 and TRBJ2-7, the complete variable domain reads DAMVIQNPRYQVTQFGKPVTLSCSQTLNHNVMYWYQQKSSQAPKLLFHYYDKDFNNEADTPDNFQSRRPNTSFCFLDIRSPGLGDTAMYLCATSRDPLAGSEQYFGPGTRLTVT.

The chain combines TRBV6-4 with TRBJ2-3; 7 nucleotides align to TRBD2. CDR3 length: 14 amino acids. Germline lookup yields CDR1 MRHNA and CDR2 SNTAGT. V was pared by 6 bases and J by 2 bases, with 5 bases of the junction left unmatched. The DNA of the CDR3 is TGTGCCAGCAGAGCGGGGCTGGCCACAGATACGCAGTATTTT. Its protein product is CASRAGLATDTQYF.

V and J are TRBV7-7 and TRBJ1-3, with D unresolved. Germline V lookup: CDR1 SSHAT, CDR2 FNYEAQ (reference sequence). V gave up 1 base and J gave up 0 bases, with 7 bases separating them. The CDR3 loop spans 15 amino acids. CDR3: CASSLGHFSGNTIYF. CDR3 DNA sequence: TGTGCCAGCAGCTTAGGACACTTCTCTGGAAACACCATATATTTT.

CDR3 in DNA: TGTGCCAGCAGTTACAATCAGGGGCCCGGGGAGCTGTTTTTT. Protein sequence: CASSYNQGPGELFF. This rearrangement joins TRBV6-5 to TRBJ2-2, with D possibly TRBD1 on 6 matching bases. Germline CDR1 and CDR2: MNHEY and SVGAGI. Trimming stripped 2 bases from V and 6 bases from J, with 10 bases between. The CDR3 contains 14 residues.

This clone was counted between two and nine times. The rearrangement uses TRBV4-1 and TRBJ2-2, with a weak D call TRBD1 (6 bases). The CDR3 spans 14 residues. Looked up from germline, CDR1 is MGHRA and CDR2 is YSYEKL. Trimming took off 1 base at V and 6 bases at J, with 9 bases between the two ends. The DNA of the CDR3 is TGCGCCAGCAGCCAAGTCAGGGGCTCCGGGGAGCTGTTTTTT. Protein: CASSQVRGSGELFF.

The V and J genes are TRBV28 and TRBJ1-1, with D possibly TRBD1 on 6 matching bases. V lost 4 bases, J lost 0 bases, and 15 bases lay in between. Per germline, CDR1 MDHEN and CDR2 SYDVKM. This CDR3 is built from 16 residues. The CDR3 reads CASSSSTGIMNTEAFF. CDR3 bases: TGTGCCAGCAGTTCATCAACAGGGATCATGAACACTGAAGCTTTCTTT.

This clone showed up just a few times. J is TRBJ1-1 and V is TRBV14; D is possibly TRBD1 (5 bases). Trimming cost V 0 bases and J 7 bases, with 6 bases left between them. There are 12 residues in the CDR3. Germline CDR1 is SGHDN and CDR2 is FVKESK. The CDR3: CASSQDQGEAFF. The CDR3 DNA is TGTGCCAGCAGCCAAGATCAGGGTGAAGCTTTCTTT.

The rearrangement joins TRBV6-6 to TRBJ1-1; unclear D gene. Germline values: CDR1 MNHNY, CDR2 SVGAGI (reference sequence). The CDR3 spans 14 residues. V lost 2 bases, J lost 0 bases, and 7 bases lay in between. This CDR3 reads CASSYTEMNTEAFF. The CDR3 region has the DNA TGTGCCAGCAGTTACACGGAGATGAACACTGAAGCTTTCTTT.

The chain uses TRBV2 and TRBJ2-7; maybe TRBD1 (6 bases). Trimming removed 6 bases at V and 9 bases at J, with 15 bases between. The CDR3 totals 12 residues. Germline V gene sequence: CDR1 SNHLY, CDR2 FYNNEI. CDR3 nucleotides: TGTGCCAGCAGCGGTGGGGAAGGGGGGCAGTACTTC. Its translation: CASSGGEGGQYF.

The J gene is TRBJ1-4, the V gene TRBV18; unclear D gene. Trimming pared 6 bases from V and 3 bases from J, leaving 11 bases between. The CDR3 sequence is 14 residues long. Germline CDR1 reads KGHSH; CDR2 reads LQKENI. The CDR3 bases are TGTGCCAGCTCTCTTAAGGGAGCTAATGAAAAACTGTTTTTT. This translates into CASSLKGANEKLFF.

This clone was detected a few times. CDR3 sequence: CASSLSGVVAEQYF. In DNA form, the CDR3 reads TGTGCCAGCAGTTTGTCCGGGGTAGTCGCAGAGCAGTACTTC. The chain carries TRBV27 and TRBJ2-7; weak D call: TRBD2 (5 bases). The CDR3 extends over 14 amino acids. Germline CDR1 MNHEY, CDR2 SMNVEV (reference sequence). The V gene lost 3 bases and the J gene lost 7 bases, with 16 bases spanning the gap.

In its sample, this clone was seen a few times. The rearrangement uses TRBV19 and TRBJ1-5, with 8 bases aligning to TRBD1. Trimming removed 5 bases from V and 7 bases from J; junction bases left unmatched: 7. Germline values: CDR1 LNHDA, CDR2 SQIVND (reference sequence). CDR3 length equals 14 residues. CDR3 in DNA: TGTGCCAGTAGTGTAGGACAGGGTGGACAGCCCCAGCATTTT. This sequence encodes CASSVGQGGQPQHF.